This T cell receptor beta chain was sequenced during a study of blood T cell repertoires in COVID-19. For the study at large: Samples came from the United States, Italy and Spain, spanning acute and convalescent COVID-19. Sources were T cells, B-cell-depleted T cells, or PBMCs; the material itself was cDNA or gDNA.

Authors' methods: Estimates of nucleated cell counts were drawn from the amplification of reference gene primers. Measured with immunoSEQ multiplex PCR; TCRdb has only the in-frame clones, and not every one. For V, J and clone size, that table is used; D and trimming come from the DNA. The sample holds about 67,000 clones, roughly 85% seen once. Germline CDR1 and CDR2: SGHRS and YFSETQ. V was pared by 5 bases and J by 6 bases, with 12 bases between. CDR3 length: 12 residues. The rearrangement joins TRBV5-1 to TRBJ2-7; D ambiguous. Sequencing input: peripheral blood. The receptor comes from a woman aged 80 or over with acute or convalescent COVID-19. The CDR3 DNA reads TGCGCCAGCAGATCAGGTCCTGGCGAGCAGTACTTC. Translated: CASRSGPGEQYF.